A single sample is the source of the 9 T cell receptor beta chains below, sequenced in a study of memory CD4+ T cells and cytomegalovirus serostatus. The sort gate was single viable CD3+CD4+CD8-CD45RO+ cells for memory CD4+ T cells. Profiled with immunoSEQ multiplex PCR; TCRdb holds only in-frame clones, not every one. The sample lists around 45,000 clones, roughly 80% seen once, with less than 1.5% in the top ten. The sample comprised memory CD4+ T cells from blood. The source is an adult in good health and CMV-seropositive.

In DNA form, the CDR3 reads TGTGCCAGCAGCTTAGACGGAGGCGGCGGCTACACCTTC. This sequence encodes CASSLDGGGGYTF. The chain couples TRBV7-8 to TRBJ1-2, with D uncertain. The germline gives CDR1 SGHVS, CDR2 FQNEAQ. With 1 base removed from V and 8 bases from J, the gap between germline ends came to 11 bases. This CDR3 is built from 13 residues.

This chain's CDR3 is CASSSNQPQHF. For the CDR3, the DNA is TGTGCCAGCAGTTCCAATCAGCCCCAGCATTTT. The V and J genes are TRBV6-5 and TRBJ1-5, with D uncertain. This CDR3 has 11 amino acids. CDR1 MNHEY and CDR2 SVGAGI come from the germline V gene. Trimming took off 4 bases at V and 3 bases at J, with 1 base between the two ends.

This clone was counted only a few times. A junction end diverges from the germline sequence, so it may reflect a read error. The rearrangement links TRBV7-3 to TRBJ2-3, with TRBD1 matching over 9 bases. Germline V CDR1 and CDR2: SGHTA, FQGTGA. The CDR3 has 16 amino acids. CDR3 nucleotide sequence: TGTGCCAGCAGCCTAACCGGGACAGGGTATGGAGATACGCAGTATTTT. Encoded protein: CASSLTGTGYGDTQYF.

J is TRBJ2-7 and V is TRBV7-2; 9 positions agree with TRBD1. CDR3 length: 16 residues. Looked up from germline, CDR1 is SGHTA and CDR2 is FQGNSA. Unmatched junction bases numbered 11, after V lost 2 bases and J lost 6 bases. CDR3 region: CASSLWRTGEGGEQYF. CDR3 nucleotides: TGTGCCAGCAGCTTATGGCGGACAGGGGAAGGAGGCGAGCAGTACTTC.

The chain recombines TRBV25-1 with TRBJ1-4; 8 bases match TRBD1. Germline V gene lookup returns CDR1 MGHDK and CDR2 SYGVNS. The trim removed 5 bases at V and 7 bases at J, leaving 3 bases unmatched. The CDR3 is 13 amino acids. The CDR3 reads CASSPGGLEKLFF. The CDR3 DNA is TGTGCCAGCAGTCCAGGGGGCCTTGAAAAACTGTTTTTT.

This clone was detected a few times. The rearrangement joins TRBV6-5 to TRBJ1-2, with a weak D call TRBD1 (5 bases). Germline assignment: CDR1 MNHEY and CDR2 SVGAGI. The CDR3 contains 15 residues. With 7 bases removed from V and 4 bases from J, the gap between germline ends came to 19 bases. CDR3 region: CASMHQGDSLYGYTF. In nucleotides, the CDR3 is TGTGCCAGCATGCATCAGGGCGACAGTCTCTATGGCTACACCTTC.

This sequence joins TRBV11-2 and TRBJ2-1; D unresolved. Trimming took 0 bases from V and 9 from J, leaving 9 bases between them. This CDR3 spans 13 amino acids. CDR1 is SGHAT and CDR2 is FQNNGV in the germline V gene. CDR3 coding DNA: TGTGCCAGCAGCTTAGAGGTAGAGGTTGAGCAGTTCTTC. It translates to CASSLEVEVEQFF.

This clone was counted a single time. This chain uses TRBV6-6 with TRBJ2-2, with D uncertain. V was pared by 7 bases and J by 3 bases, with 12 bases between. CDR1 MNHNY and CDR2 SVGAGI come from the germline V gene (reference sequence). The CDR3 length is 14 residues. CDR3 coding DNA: TGTGCCAGCATTGAGGACGGAGACACCGGGGAGCTGTTTTTT. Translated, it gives CASIEDGDTGELFF.

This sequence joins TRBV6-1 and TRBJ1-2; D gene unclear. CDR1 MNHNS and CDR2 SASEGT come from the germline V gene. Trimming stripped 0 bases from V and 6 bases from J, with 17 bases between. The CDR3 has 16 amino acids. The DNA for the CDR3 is TGTGCCAGCAGTGAAGCCACCTGGCAGAATACCAATGGCTACACCTTC. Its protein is CASSEATWQNTNGYTF.